What follows are 21 T cell receptor beta chains derived from one specimen sequenced in a study of vaccination and CD4 T cells after COVID-19. Time point defined: late sampling 161 to 241 days after vaccination in a few convalescent patients. Using its own MiXCR run on the PCR reads, TCRdb lists one record per CDR3 protein. The sample holds about 31,000 distinct CDR3 sequences, 49% seen once. Source: CD4+ T cells from blood, taken about 7 months after SARS-CoV-2 vaccination. These receptors all stem from a human donor who had recovered from COVID-19.

The V gene is TRBV6-5, the J gene TRBJ2-5; D is undetermined. The ends were cut back, 2 bases at V and 3 bases at J, with 19 bases in the middle. Germline V gives CDR1 MNHEY, CDR2 SVGAGI. The CDR3 loop spans 17 amino acids. This CDR3 reads CASSYPNTVLGKETQYF. As DNA, the CDR3 is TGTGCCAGCAGTTACCCTAACACTGTTTTGGGGAAAGAGACCCAGTACTTC.

The CDR3 is CSAGGGSGDTQYF. The CDR3 DNA is TGCAGTGCCGGAGGGGGATCGGGAGATACGCAGTATTTT. This chain uses TRBV20-1 with TRBJ2-3, with D perhaps being TRBD1 or TRBD2 (6 bases each). With 6 bases removed from V and 5 bases from J, the gap between germline ends came to 15 bases. Germline lookup yields CDR1 DFQATT and CDR2 SNEGSKA (reference sequence). The CDR3 sequence is 13 residues long.

The V call is TRBV27, the J call TRBJ2-3; D gene unclear. Germline V gene lookup returns CDR1 MNHEY and CDR2 SMNVEV (reference sequence). V lost 6 bases, J lost 0 bases, and 10 bases lay in between. This CDR3 comprises 14 residues. The DNA of the CDR3 is TGTGCCAGCAGGGAAGCGCGTAGCACAGATACGCAGTATTTT. This encodes CASREARSTDTQYF.

The chain uses TRBV28 and TRBJ2-7, with D uncertain. The CDR3 is 15 amino acids. The V gene's germline CDR1 is MDHEN and CDR2 SYDVKM. Trimming left V 5 bases short and J 2 bases short, with 16 bases between. CDR3 DNA sequence: TGTGCCAGCAGTCCCCCCCGGGCGGCTACCTACGAGCAGTACTTC. This gives the protein CASSPPRAATYEQYF.

The gene calls are TRBV10-3 and TRBJ2-4; either TRBD1 or TRBD2 may supply D (5 bases each). This CDR3 has 13 amino acids. The V and J ends lost 5 bases and 7 bases respectively, with 12 bases between them. Per the germline V gene, CDR1 is ENHRY and CDR2 is SYGVKD. The CDR3 reads CAISSEEGNIQYF. CDR3 coding DNA: TGTGCCATCAGTAGCGAAGAGGGGAACATTCAGTACTTC.

This clonotype came up a few times. This rearrangement joins TRBV7-2 to TRBJ1-5; no definite D call. V was trimmed by 1 base and J by 4 bases, leaving 8 bases between them. This CDR3 contains 14 residues. Germline-derived CDR1 and CDR2 are SGHTA and FQGNSA. CDR3 protein: CASSLGGGNQPQHF. The CDR3 DNA sequence: TGTGCCAGCAGCTTAGGAGGCGGGAATCAGCCCCAGCATTTT.

This clonotype was counted a few times. The chain uses TRBV15 and TRBJ2-1; unclear D gene. The CDR3 extends over 14 amino acids. The germline V gene has CDR1 LNHNV and CDR2 YYDKDF (reference sequence). Trimming removed 4 bases at V and 0 bases at J, with 7 bases between. Written as DNA, the CDR3 is TGTGCCACCAGCACCGCCTACTCCTACAATGAGCAGTTCTTC. This codes for CATSTAYSYNEQFF.

The genes are TRBV19 and TRBJ2-1; unclear D gene. This CDR3 has 16 amino acids. Trimming left V 3 bases short and J 0 bases short, with 12 bases between. Germline V gene data show CDR1 as LNHDA and CDR2 as SQIVND (reference sequence). CDR3 region: CASSILRSLSYNEQFF. CDR3 nucleotide sequence: TGTGCCAGTAGTATCCTGAGGAGTCTCTCCTACAATGAGCAGTTCTTC. Looking up the rest from reference TRBV19 and TRBJ2-1 gives the full variable domain: DGGITQSPKYLFRKEGQNVTLSCEQNLNHDAMYWYRQDPGQGLRLIYYSQIVNDFQKGDIAEGYSVSREKKESFPLTVTSAQKNPTAFYLCASSILRSLSYNEQFFGPGTRLTVL.

This CDR3 is CSAIDGRDRGTDTQYF. For the CDR3, the DNA is TGCAGTGCCATTGATGGTAGGGATCGGGGCACAGATACGCAGTATTTT. The chain is built from TRBV20-1 and TRBJ2-3; D is undetermined. The germline V and J ends were trimmed by 6 bases and 1 base, with 20 bases remaining between them. The CDR3 contains 16 residues. Germline V gene sequence: CDR1 DFQATT, CDR2 SNEGSKA (reference sequence).

This clonotype was found once. The chain combines TRBV7-9 with TRBJ2-2; D is perhaps TRBD2 (6 bases). Trimming removed 2 bases at V and 7 bases at J, with 11 bases between. This CDR3 contains 14 residues. The V gene's germline CDR1 is SEHNR and CDR2 FQNEAQ (reference sequence). The CDR3 is CASSLWTTSGELFF. In DNA form, the CDR3 reads TGTGCCAGCAGCTTATGGACTACTAGCGGGGAGCTGTTTTTT.

The rearrangement links TRBV6-5 to TRBJ2-7, with a possible D match to TRBD1 (6 bases). V lost 4 bases, J lost 3 bases, and 16 bases lay in between. CDR3 length: 15 residues. Germline CDR1 is MNHEY and CDR2 is SVGAGI. CDR3 coding DNA: TGTGCCAGCAGTTCCCCCCGGACAGCCGACTACGAGCAGTACTTC. This gives the protein CASSSPRTADYEQYF.

This clonotype has more than one count but fewer than ten. V and J are TRBV20-1 and TRBJ2-5; perhaps D is TRBD1 or TRBD2 (6 bases each). The ends were cut back, 6 bases at V and 5 bases at J, with 22 bases in the middle. The CDR3 loop spans 15 amino acids. The germline V gene encodes CDR1 DFQATT and CDR2 SNEGSKA (reference sequence). CDR3 in DNA: TGCAGTGCGGGACATCACAGGGTAGGGAGGGAGACCCAGTACTTC. Protein product: CSAGHHRVGRETQYF.

The chain has TRBV7-2 and TRBJ2-1; 8 nucleotides match TRBD2. J lost 7 bases, V lost 6 bases, and 8 bases had no gene match. The CDR3 covers 14 residues. CDR1 is SGHTA, CDR2 FQGNSA, per germline. This chain's CDR3 is CASRNTGGWNEQFF. The CDR3 region has the DNA TGTGCCAGCAGGAATACGGGAGGGTGGAATGAGCAGTTCTTC.

The CDR3 DNA follows: TGTGCCAGCAGTGCGACACTAGCGGACAATGAGCAGTTCTTC. Translating gives CASSATLADNEQFF. The J gene is TRBJ2-1, the V gene TRBV6-1, with 8 bases aligning to TRBD2. Germline-derived CDR1 and CDR2 are MNHNS and SASEGT. With 4 bases clipped from V and 5 bases from J, the junction kept 4 bases outside the gene matches. The CDR3 runs to 14 residues.

This clonotype was seen a handful of times. The DNA of the CDR3 is TGTGCCAGTAGTATTTCTAGGGTTACAGATACGCAGTATTTT. It is translated as CASSISRVTDTQYF. The V and J genes are TRBV19 and TRBJ2-3, with D unresolved. The germline CDR1 and CDR2 sequences are LNHDA and SQIVND (reference sequence). V gave up 3 bases and J gave up 3 bases, with 10 bases separating them. CDR3 length: 14 amino acids.

This clonotype has only a few counts. The chain recombines TRBV28 with TRBJ2-4; weak D call: TRBD1 (6 bases). The CDR3 runs 16 residues. From germline, CDR1 is MDHEN and CDR2 SYDVKM. The V end lost 3 bases, the J end lost 3 bases, and 15 bases lay between the germline ends. CDR3 sequence: CASSLVRTAVKNIQYF. The DNA of the CDR3 is TGTGCCAGCAGTTTGGTAAGGACAGCGGTCAAAAACATTCAGTACTTC.

The chain links TRBV19 to TRBJ2-2; no reliable D call. CDR3 length: 14 amino acids. In germline, CDR1 is LNHDA, CDR2 SQIVND (reference sequence). V shed 3 bases and J shed 0 bases, with 5 bases lying between them. The CDR3 DNA sequence: TGTGCCAGTAGTATCCTAGCGAACACCGGGGAGCTGTTTTTT. Translated: CASSILANTGELFF.

V gene TRBV2 combines with J gene TRBJ1-2; D unclear. Per the germline V gene, CDR1 is SNHLY and CDR2 is FYNNEI. The CDR3 runs 13 residues. V lost 4 bases and J lost 3, with 9 bases in between. CDR3 sequence (DNA): TGTGCCAGCAGTGTCCCAAGGGACTATGGCTACACCTTC. This sequence encodes CASSVPRDYGYTF.

This chain uses TRBV7-9 with TRBJ1-1; D is uncertain. The length of the CDR3 is 13 residues. Per the germline V gene, CDR1 is SEHNR and CDR2 is FQNEAQ (reference sequence). The ends were cut back, 8 bases at V and 0 bases at J, with 10 bases in the middle. Here the CDR3 reads CASALTVNTEAFF. DNA of the CDR3: TGTGCCAGCGCCTTGACTGTGAACACTGAAGCTTTCTTT.

The chain employs TRBV4-1 and TRBJ2-3, with D perhaps matching TRBD1 (6 bases). Trimming removed 9 bases at V and 0 bases at J, with 16 bases between. CDR3 length: 15 residues. From germline, CDR1 is MGHRA and CDR2 YSYEKL. CDR3 sequence (DNA): TGCGCCAGTAAAGCGAACAGGGTTAGCACAGATACGCAGTATTTT. It is translated as CASKANRVSTDTQYF.

This clonotype came up a few times. This sequence joins TRBV20-1 and TRBJ2-2; D may be TRBD1 (6 bases). This CDR3 contains 15 residues. Germline loops: CDR1 DFQATT, CDR2 SNEGSKA (reference sequence). The germline V and J ends were trimmed by 3 bases and 0 bases, with 11 bases remaining between them. This chain's CDR3 is CSAREGGSNTGELFF. The CDR3 DNA reads as TGCAGTGCTAGGGAAGGGGGATCGAACACCGGGGAGCTGTTTTTT.